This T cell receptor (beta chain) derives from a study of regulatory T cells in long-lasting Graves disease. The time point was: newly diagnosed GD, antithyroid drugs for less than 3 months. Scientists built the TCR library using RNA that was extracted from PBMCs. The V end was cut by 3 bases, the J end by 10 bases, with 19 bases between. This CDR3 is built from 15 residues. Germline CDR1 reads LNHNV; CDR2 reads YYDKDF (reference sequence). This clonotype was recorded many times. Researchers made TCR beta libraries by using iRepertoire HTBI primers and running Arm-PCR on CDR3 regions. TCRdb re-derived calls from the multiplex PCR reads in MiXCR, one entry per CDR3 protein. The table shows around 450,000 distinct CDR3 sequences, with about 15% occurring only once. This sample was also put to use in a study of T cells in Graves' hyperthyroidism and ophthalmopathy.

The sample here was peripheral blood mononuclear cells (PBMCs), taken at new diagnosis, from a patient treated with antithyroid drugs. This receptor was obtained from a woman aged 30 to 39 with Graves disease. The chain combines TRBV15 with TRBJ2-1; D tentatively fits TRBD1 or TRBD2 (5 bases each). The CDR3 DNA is TGTGCCACCAGCAGCCCCGGGGCCGCTGTTGAGGAGCAGTTCTTC. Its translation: CATSSPGAAVEEQFF.